The entry below describes one TCR beta chain. Antigen specificity is unknown. There were healthy Caucasian individuals from Russia, aged about 6 to 100, serving as donors. Then a second PCR, running roughly 7 to 12 cycles, was carried out with a sample-barcoded 5' primer and a J-beta primer mix. A single record per CDR3 protein comes from TCRdb applying MiXCR to the 5' RACE reads. The repertoire holds approximately 880,000 distinct CDR3 sequences, with approximately 49% as singletons. J gave up 8 bases and V 3 bases, and 8 bases lay outside the gene matches. Germline V gene sequence: CDR1 MNHEY, CDR2 SVGAGI. This CDR3 has 16 amino acids. This specimen comes from a study of blood T cells in healthy people across ages. Study outcomes and limitations: Donor CMV infection status was unknown, possibly confounding age-related changes in expanded clonotypes. Both naive CD4+ cell counts and diversity were greater in long-lived donors than in aged donors.

Material: blood. The chain carries TRBV6-5 and TRBJ2-1; 12 bases agree with TRBD1. The source of this sequence is a man aged 30 to 45 in good health. In nucleotides, the CDR3 is TGTGCCAGCAGTTATTCCCCGGGACAGGGGGCACATGAGCAGTTCTTC. The encoded protein is CASSYSPGQGAHEQFF.